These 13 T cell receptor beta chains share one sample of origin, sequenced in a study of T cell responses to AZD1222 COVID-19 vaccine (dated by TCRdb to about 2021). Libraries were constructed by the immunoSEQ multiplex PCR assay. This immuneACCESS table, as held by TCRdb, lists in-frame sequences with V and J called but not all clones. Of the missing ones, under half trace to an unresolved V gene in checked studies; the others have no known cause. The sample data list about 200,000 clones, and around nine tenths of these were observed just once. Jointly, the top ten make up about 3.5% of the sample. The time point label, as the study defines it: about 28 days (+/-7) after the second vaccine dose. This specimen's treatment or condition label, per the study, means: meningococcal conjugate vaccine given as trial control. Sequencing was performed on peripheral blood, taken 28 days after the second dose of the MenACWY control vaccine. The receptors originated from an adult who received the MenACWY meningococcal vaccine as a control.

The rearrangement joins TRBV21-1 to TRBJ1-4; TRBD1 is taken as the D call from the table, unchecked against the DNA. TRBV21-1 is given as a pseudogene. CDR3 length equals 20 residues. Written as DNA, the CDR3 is TGTGCCAGCAGCTCCCTGGCCGGGACAGGGGCTTATGCTGCTAATGAAAAACTGTTTTTT. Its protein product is CASSSLAGTGAYAANEKLFF.

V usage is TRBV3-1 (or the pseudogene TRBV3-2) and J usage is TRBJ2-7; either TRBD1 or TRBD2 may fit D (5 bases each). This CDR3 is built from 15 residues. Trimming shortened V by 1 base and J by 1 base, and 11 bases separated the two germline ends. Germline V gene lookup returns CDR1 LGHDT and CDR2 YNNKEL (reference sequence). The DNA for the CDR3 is TGTGCCAGCAGCCAAGTGGGGACGGGGTCCTACGAGCAGTACTTC. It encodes CASSQVGTGSYEQYF.

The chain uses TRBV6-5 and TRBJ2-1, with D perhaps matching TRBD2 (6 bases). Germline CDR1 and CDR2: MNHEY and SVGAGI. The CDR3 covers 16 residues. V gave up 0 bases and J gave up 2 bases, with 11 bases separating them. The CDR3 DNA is TGTGCCAGCAGTTACTCGAGCGGCGGGGCCTACAATGAGCAGTTCTTC. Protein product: CASSYSSGGAYNEQFF.

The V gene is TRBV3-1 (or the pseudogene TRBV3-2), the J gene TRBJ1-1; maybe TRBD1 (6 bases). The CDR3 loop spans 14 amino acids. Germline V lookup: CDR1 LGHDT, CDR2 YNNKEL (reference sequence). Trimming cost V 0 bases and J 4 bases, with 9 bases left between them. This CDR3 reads CASSQDRGGTEAFF. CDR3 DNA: TGTGCCAGCAGCCAAGATAGGGGGGGCACTGAAGCTTTCTTT.

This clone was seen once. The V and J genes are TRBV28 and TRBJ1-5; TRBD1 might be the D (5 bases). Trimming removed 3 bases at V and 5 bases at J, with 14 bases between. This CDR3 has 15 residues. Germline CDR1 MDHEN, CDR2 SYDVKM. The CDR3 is CASSLEGRRDQPQHF. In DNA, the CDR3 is TGTGCCAGCAGTTTGGAGGGGAGAAGGGATCAGCCCCAGCATTTT.

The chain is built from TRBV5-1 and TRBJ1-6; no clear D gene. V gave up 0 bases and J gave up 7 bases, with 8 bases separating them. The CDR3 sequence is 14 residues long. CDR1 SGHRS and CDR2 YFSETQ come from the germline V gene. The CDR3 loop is CASSLGGSNSPLHF. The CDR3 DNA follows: TGCGCCAGCAGCTTGGGTGGGTCAAATTCACCCCTCCACTTT.

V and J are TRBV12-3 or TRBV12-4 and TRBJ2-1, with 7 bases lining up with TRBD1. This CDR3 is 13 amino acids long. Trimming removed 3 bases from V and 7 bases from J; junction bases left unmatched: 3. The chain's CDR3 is CASSLDRMNEQFF. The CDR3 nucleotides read TGTGCCAGCAGTTTGGACAGGATGAATGAGCAGTTCTTC.

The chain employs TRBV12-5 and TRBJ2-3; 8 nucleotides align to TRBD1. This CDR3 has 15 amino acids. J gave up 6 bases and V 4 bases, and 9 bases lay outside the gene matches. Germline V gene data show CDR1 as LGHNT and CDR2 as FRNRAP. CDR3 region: CASGSSGQVTDTQYF. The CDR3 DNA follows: TGTGCTAGTGGTTCCTCGGGACAGGTGACCGATACGCAGTATTTT.

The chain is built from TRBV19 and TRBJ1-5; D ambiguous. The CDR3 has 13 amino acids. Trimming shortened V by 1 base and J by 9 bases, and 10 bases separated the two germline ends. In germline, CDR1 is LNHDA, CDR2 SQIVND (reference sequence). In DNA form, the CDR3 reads TGTGCCAGTAGTATAGGGGGTGGCGGGCCCCAGCATTTT. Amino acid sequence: CASSIGGGGPQHF.

CDR3 protein: CATTSGGDTQYF. CDR3 DNA sequence: TGTGCCACCACCTCTGGGGGCGATACGCAGTATTTT. V is TRBV15 and J is TRBJ2-3; maybe TRBD1 (6 bases). Between the trimmed V and J ends, which lost 7 bases and 6 bases, there was a span of 11 bases. Germline CDR1 and CDR2: LNHNV and YYDKDF (reference sequence). CDR3 length equals 12 residues. Filled out from reference TRBV15 and TRBJ2-3, the complete variable domain reads DAMVIQNPRYQVTQFGKPVTLSCSQTLNHNVMYWYQQKSSQAPKLLFHYYDKDFNNEADTPDNFQSRRPNTSFCFLDIRSPGLGDTAMYLCATTSGGDTQYFGPGTRLTVL.

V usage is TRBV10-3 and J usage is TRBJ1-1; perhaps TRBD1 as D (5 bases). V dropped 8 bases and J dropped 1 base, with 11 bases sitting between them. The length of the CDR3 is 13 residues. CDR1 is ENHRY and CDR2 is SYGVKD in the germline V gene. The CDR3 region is CAIVTDPNTEAFF. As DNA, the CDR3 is TGTGCCATCGTGACAGACCCGAACACTGAAGCTTTCTTT.

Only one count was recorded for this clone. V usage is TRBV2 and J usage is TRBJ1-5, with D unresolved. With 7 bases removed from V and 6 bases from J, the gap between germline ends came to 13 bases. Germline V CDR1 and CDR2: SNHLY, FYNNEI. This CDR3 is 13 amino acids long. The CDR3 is CASTMGGSQPQHF. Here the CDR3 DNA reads TGTGCCAGCACTATGGGTGGGAGTCAGCCCCAGCATTTT. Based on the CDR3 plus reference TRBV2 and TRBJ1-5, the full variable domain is EPEVTQTPSHQVTQMGQEVILRCVPISNHLYFYWYRQILGQKVEFLVSFYNNEISEKSEIFDDQFSVERPDGSNFTLKIRSTKLEDSAMYFCASTMGGSQPQHFGDGTRLSIL.

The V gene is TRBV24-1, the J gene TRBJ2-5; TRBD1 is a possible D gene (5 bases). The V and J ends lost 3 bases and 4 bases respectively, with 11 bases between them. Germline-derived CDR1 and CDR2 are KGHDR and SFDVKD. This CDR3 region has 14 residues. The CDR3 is CATSDRREGETQYF. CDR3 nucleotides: TGTGCCACCAGTGATCGCAGGGAAGGAGAGACCCAGTACTTC.